The 14 T cell receptor beta chains listed next were all sequenced from one sample in a study of regulatory T cells in long-lasting Graves disease. Investigators prepared the TCR beta libraries by applying iRepertoire HTBI primers and Arm-PCR of CDR3 regions. TCRdb used MiXCR to reprocess the multiplex PCR reads, holding one entry per CDR3 protein. The sample lists roughly 430,000 distinct CDR3 sequences, roughly 15% seen once, with about 11% in the top ten. The time point is: newly diagnosed GD, antithyroid drugs for less than 3 months. Making the TCR library involved RNA that had been extracted from PBMCs. This sample was also put to use in a study of T cells in Graves' hyperthyroidism and ophthalmopathy.

Source: peripheral blood mononuclear cells (PBMCs), taken at new diagnosis, from a patient treated with antithyroid drugs. All receptors derive from a woman aged 25 to 39 with Graves disease.

This clonotype was seen ten or more times. This chain links TRBV6-1 with TRBJ1-5; D uncertain. Germline V CDR1 and CDR2: MNHNS, SASEGT. This CDR3 has 12 amino acids. V lost 11 bases and J lost 0, with 8 bases in between. DNA of the CDR3: TGTGCCTCCAACGATAGCAATCAGCCCCAGCATTTT. Protein: CASNDSNQPQHF.

Notes on this clonotype: A read error is possible here, since a much larger clone lies one base away. The chain joins TRBV4-1 to TRBJ2-3; D perhaps matches TRBD2 (6 bases). The J call may be incorrect, as the DNA end agrees better with TRBJ2-5. This CDR3 has 15 residues. Germline-derived CDR1 and CDR2 are MGHRA and YSYEKL. The CDR3 loop is CASSQGMGGGETQYF. CDR3 bases: TGCGCCAGCAGCCAAGGGATGGGAGGAGGGGAGACCCAGTACTTC.

In this sample, this clonotype turned up many times. DNA of the CDR3: TGCAGTGCTAGAGTGGAGGGACACTCCTCCTACGAGCAGTACTTC. Its translation is CSARVEGHSSYEQYF. V gene TRBV20-1 combines with J gene TRBJ2-7; D may be TRBD1 or TRBD2 (6 bases each). The CDR3 totals 15 residues. Germline V gene lookup returns CDR1 DFQATT and CDR2 SNEGSKA (reference sequence). V was clipped by 1 base and J by 0 bases, with 13 bases between them.

This clonotype was recorded at least ten times. This chain uses TRBV9 with TRBJ2-1, with D uncertain. This CDR3 is 15 amino acids long. With 5 bases removed from V and 5 bases from J, the gap between germline ends came to 17 bases. The germline V gene has CDR1 SGDLS and CDR2 YYNGEE. The CDR3 bases are TGTGCCAGCAGTCCCCCGAGTGGGCTTAACAATGAGCAGTTCTTC. As protein: CASSPPSGLNNEQFF.

This chain uses TRBV20-1 with TRBJ2-7; possibly TRBD2 for D (6 bases). Trimming removed 2 bases at V and 5 bases at J, with 16 bases between. Germline V gene lookup returns CDR1 DFQATT and CDR2 SNEGSKA (reference sequence). This CDR3 spans 14 amino acids. For the CDR3, the DNA is TGCAGTGCTAGAAGACCCCGTGGGGGGAACGAGCAGTACTTC. It encodes CSARRPRGGNEQYF.

A word on this clonotype: One base away lies a much larger clone, so this may be a sequencing read error. The CDR3 does not close with the conserved phenylalanine or tryptophan, likely indicating a read error. V and J are TRBV11-2 and TRBJ1-6; D is uncertain. CDR3 length: 13 residues. Germline assignment: CDR1 SGHAT and CDR2 FQNNGV. Trimming shortened V by 5 bases and J by 8 bases, and 10 bases separated the two germline ends. The CDR3 region is CASSGSWDSPLHS. The CDR3 DNA is TGTGCCAGCAGCGGAAGCTGGGATTCACCCCTCCACTCT.

The chain links TRBV9 to TRBJ1-1, with D perhaps matching TRBD1 (5 bases). The CDR3 runs to 15 residues. Per germline, CDR1 SGDLS and CDR2 YYNGEE. The V gene lost 2 bases and the J gene lost 5 bases, with 16 bases spanning the gap. CDR3 coding DNA: TGTGCCAGCAGCGTGGACGGCAGGGCGGGGACTGAAGCTTTCTTT. Its protein is CASSVDGRAGTEAFF.

The genes are TRBV11-2 and TRBJ2-7; TRBD1 matches at 9 bases. This CDR3 contains 16 residues. Trimming took 5 bases from V and 4 from J; bases not matched to a gene: 12. CDR1 is SGHAT, CDR2 FQNNGV, per germline. The CDR3 region has the DNA TGTGCCAGCAGCATAATGCCGGGACAGGGTGTTTACGAGCAGTACTTC. Protein product: CASSIMPGQGVYEQYF.

This clonotype was seen more than once but under ten times. The rearrangement uses TRBV12-5 and TRBJ1-2; D remains unclear. V dropped 6 bases and J dropped 2 bases, with 10 bases sitting between them. The CDR3 is 13 residues long. Germline V gene sequence: CDR1 LGHNT, CDR2 FRNRAP. This CDR3 reads CASGQGRNYGYTF. In nucleotides, the CDR3 is TGTGCTAGTGGCCAAGGGCGAAACTATGGCTACACCTTC.

This clonotype was detected only a few times. The chain employs TRBV10-3 and TRBJ2-1, with D perhaps TRBD1 (5 bases). The CDR3 extends over 16 amino acids. V was trimmed by 7 bases and J by 5 bases, leaving 21 bases between them. Germline V gene data show CDR1 as ENHRY and CDR2 as SYGVKD. CDR3 loop: CAITSQGKKTNNEQFF. The CDR3 DNA reads TGTGCCATCACCTCTCAGGGAAAGAAGACCAACAATGAGCAGTTCTTC.

Many counts were recorded for this clonotype. This chain connects TRBV10-3 to TRBJ2-3; the match to TRBD2 covers 9 bases. The V and J ends lost 4 bases and 2 bases, in that order; junction bases with no gene match: 10. The CDR3 is made up of 17 amino acids. Germline CDR1 is ENHRY and CDR2 is SYGVKD. This CDR3 is CAISGTSADGNTDTQYF. The CDR3 coding sequence is TGTGCCATCAGTGGGACTAGCGCCGACGGAAACACAGATACGCAGTATTTT.

This clonotype appeared a few times. This sequence joins TRBV5-1 and TRBJ2-2, with TRBD1 matching over 7 bases. The CDR3 has 14 amino acids. From germline, CDR1 is SGHRS and CDR2 YFSETQ. With 7 bases clipped from V and 5 bases from J, the junction kept 8 bases outside the gene matches. CDR3 loop: CASGRDRTTGELFF. Here the CDR3 DNA reads TGCGCCAGCGGCCGGGACAGAACGACCGGGGAGCTGTTTTTT. Full variable domain (missing parts from reference TRBV5-1 and TRBJ2-2): KAGVTQTPRYLIKTRGQQVTLSCSPISGHRSVSWYQQTPGQGLQFLFEYFSETQRNKGNFPGRFSGRQFSNSRSEMNVSTLELGDSALYLCASGRDRTTGELFFGEGSRLTVL.

There are a few counts of this clonotype. In DNA form, the CDR3 reads TGTGCCAGCAGCGTAGGCGCCGGGACTAGCACAGATACGCAGTATTTT. It encodes CASSVGAGTSTDTQYF. J is TRBJ2-3 and V is TRBV9, with a tentative D call TRBD2 (6 bases). Germline CDR1 SGDLS, CDR2 YYNGEE. This CDR3 has 16 residues. V lost 0 bases and J lost 0, with 11 bases in between.

This clonotype was detected only once. The J gene is TRBJ2-7, the V gene TRBV6-1; 9 bases align to TRBD1. This CDR3 has 15 residues. V was pared by 7 bases and J by 2 bases, with 9 bases of the junction left unmatched. CDR1 and CDR2 from the germline V gene are MNHNS and SASEGT. The CDR3 sequence: CASTLIGTGPYEQYF. The CDR3 DNA sequence: TGTGCCAGCACTCTAATCGGGACAGGGCCCTACGAGCAGTACTTC.